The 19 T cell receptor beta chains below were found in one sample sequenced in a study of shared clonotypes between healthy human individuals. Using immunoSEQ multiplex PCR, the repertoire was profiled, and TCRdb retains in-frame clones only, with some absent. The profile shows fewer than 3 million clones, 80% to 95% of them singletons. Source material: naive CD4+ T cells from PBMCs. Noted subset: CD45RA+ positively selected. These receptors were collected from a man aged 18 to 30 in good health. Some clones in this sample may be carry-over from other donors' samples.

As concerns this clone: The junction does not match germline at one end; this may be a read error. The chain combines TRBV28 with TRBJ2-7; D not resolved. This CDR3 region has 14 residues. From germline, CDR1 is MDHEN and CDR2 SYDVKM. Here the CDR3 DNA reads TGTGCCAGCATTTTATCCAAATCCCCTTACGAGCAGTACTTC. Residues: CASILSKSPYEQYF. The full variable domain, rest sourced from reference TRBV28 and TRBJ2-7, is DVKVTQSSRYLVKRTGEKVFLECVQDMDHENMFWYRQDPGLGLRLIYFSYDVKMKEKGDIPEGYSVSREKKERFSLILESASTNQTSMYLCASILSKSPYEQYFGPGTRLTVT.

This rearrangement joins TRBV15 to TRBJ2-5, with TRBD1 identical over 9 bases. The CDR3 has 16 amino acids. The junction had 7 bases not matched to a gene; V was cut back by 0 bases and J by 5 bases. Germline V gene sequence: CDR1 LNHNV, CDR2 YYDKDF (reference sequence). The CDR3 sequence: CATSREGQGTWETQYF. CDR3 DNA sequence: TGTGCCACCAGCAGAGAGGGACAGGGAACTTGGGAGACCCAGTACTTC.

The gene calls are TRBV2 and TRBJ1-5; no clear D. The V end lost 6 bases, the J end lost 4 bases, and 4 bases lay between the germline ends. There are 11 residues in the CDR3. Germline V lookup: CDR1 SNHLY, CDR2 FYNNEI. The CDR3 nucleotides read TGTGCCAGCAGCTTTAATCAGCCCCAGCATTTT. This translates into CASSFNQPQHF.

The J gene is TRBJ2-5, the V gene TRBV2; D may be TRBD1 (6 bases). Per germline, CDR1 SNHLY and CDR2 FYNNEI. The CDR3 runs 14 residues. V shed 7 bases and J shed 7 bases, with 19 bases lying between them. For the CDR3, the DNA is TGTGCCAGCAACGAGGGGGACGATCGGGGGACCCAGTACTTC. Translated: CASNEGDDRGTQYF.

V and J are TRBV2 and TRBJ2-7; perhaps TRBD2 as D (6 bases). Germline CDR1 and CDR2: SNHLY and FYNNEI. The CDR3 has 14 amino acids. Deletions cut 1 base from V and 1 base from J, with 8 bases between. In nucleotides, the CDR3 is TGTGCCAGCAGTGAAGATAGCGGATCCTACGAGCAGTACTTC. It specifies CASSEDSGSYEQYF.

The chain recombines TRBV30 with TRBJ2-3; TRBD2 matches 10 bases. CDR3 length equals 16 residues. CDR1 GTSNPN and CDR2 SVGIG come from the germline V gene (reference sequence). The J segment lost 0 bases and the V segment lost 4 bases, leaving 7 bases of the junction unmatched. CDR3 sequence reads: CAWKSAGGGSTDTQYF. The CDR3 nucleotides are TGTGCCTGGAAATCAGCGGGAGGGGGGAGCACAGATACGCAGTATTTT.

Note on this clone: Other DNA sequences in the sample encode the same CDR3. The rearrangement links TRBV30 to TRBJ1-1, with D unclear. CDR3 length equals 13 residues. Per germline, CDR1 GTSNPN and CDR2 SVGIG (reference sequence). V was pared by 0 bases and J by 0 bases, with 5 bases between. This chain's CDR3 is CAWSVRMNTEAFF. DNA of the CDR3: TGTGCCTGGAGTGTCCGAATGAACACTGAAGCTTTCTTT.

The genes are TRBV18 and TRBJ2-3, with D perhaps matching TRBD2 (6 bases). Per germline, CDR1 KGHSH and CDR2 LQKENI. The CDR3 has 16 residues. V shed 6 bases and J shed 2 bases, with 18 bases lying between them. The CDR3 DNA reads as TGTGCCAGCTCCCCGATTAGCGGACTAAACACAGATACGCAGTATTTT. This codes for CASSPISGLNTDTQYF.

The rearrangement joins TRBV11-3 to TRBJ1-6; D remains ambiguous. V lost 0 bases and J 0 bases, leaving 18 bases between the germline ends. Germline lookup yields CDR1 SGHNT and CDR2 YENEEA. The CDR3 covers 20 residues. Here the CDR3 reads CASSLDLRMSPSSYNSPLHF. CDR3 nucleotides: TGTGCCAGCAGCTTAGATCTACGCATGTCCCCGAGCTCCTATAATTCACCCCTCCACTTT.

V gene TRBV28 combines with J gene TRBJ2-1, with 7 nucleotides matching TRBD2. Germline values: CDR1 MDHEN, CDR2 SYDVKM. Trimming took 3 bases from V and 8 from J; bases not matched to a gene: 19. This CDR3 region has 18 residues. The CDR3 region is CASSFTPMSGTGGDEQFF. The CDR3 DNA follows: TGTGCCAGCAGTTTCACCCCCATGAGCGGGACGGGCGGAGATGAGCAGTTCTTC.

The CDR3 sequence: CASSLTGFQETQYF. As DNA, the CDR3 is TGCGCCAGCAGCCTGACAGGTTTCCAAGAGACCCAGTACTTC. The J gene is TRBJ2-5, the V gene TRBV5-1; maybe TRBD1 (6 bases). Germline assignment: CDR1 SGHRS and CDR2 YFSETQ. CDR3 size: 14 residues. The V gene lost 4 bases and the J gene lost 1 base, with 11 bases spanning the gap.

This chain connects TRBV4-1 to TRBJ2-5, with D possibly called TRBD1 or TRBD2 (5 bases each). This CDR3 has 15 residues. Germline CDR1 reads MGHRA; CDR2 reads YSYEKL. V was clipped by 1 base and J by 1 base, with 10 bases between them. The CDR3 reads CASSQGPGSQETQYF. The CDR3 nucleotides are TGCGCCAGCAGCCAAGGGCCAGGGAGCCAAGAGACCCAGTACTTC.

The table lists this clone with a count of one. CDR3 region: CASSFFRAGVNQPQHF. Written as DNA, the CDR3 is TGTGCCAGCAGCTTTTTCAGGGCAGGGGTGAATCAGCCCCAGCATTTT. This chain uses TRBV7-2 with TRBJ1-5, with TRBD1 as a possible D gene (6 bases). Trimming pared 3 bases from V and 4 bases from J, leaving 16 bases between. The V gene's germline CDR1 is SGHTA and CDR2 FQGNSA. The CDR3 has 16 amino acids.

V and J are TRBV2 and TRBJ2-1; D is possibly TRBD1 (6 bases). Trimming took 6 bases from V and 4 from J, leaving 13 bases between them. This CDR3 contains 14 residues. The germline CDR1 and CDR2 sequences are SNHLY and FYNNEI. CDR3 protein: CASRPGQQYNEQFF. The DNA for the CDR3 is TGTGCCAGCAGACCGGGACAACAATACAATGAGCAGTTCTTC.

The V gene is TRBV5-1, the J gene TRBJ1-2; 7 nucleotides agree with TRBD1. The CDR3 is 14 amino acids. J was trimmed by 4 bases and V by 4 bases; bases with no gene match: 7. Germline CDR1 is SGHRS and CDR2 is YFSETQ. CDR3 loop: CASSPGTDFYGYTF. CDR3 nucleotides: TGCGCCAGCAGCCCAGGGACAGACTTCTATGGCTACACCTTC. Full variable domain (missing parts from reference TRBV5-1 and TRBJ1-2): KAGVTQTPRYLIKTRGQQVTLSCSPISGHRSVSWYQQTPGQGLQFLFEYFSETQRNKGNFPGRFSGRQFSNSRSEMNVSTLELGDSALYLCASSPGTDFYGYTFGSGTRLTVV.

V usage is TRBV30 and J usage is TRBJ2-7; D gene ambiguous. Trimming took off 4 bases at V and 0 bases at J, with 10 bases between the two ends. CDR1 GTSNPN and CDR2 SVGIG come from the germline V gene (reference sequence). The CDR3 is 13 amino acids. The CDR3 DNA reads TGTGCCTGGAATAAGTTTAGCTCCTACGAGCAGTACTTC. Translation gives CAWNKFSSYEQYF. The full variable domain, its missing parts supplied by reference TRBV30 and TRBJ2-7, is SQTIHQWPATLVQPVGSPLSLECTVEGTSNPNLYWYRQAAGRGLQLLFYSVGIGQISSEVPQNLSASRPQDRQFILSSKKLLLSDSGFYLCAWNKFSSYEQYFGPGTRLTVT.

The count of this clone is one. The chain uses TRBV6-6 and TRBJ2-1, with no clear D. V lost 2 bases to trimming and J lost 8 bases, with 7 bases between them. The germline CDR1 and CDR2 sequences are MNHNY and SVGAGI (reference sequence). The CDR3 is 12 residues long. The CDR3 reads CASSYGHDEQFF. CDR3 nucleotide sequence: TGTGCCAGCAGTTACGGGCACGATGAGCAGTTCTTC.

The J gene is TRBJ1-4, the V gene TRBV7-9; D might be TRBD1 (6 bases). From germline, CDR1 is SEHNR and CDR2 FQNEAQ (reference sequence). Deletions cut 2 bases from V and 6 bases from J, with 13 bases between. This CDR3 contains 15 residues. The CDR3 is CASSLLRAGDEKLFF. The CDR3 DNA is TGTGCCAGCAGCTTACTTAGGGCAGGGGATGAAAAACTGTTTTTT.

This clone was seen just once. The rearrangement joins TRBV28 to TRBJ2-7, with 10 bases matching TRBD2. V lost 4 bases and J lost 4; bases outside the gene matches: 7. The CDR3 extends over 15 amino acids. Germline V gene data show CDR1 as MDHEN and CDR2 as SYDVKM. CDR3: CASSSWSAGGYEQYF. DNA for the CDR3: TGTGCCAGCAGTTCTTGGTCAGCGGGGGGGTACGAGCAGTACTTC.